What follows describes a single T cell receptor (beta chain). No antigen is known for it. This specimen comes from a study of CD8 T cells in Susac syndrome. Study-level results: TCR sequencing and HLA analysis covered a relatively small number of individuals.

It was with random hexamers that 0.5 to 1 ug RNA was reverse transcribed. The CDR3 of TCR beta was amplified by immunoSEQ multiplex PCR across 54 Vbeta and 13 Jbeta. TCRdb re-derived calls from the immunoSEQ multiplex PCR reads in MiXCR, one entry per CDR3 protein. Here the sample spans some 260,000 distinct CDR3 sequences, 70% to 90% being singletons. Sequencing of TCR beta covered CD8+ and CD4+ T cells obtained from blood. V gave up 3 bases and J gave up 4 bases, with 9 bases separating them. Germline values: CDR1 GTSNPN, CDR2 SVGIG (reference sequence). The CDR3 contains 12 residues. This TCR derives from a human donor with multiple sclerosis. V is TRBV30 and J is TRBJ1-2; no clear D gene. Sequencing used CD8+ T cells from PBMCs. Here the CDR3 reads CAWRDRVYGYTF. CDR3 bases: TGTGCCTGGAGGGACCGTGTCTATGGCTACACCTTC.